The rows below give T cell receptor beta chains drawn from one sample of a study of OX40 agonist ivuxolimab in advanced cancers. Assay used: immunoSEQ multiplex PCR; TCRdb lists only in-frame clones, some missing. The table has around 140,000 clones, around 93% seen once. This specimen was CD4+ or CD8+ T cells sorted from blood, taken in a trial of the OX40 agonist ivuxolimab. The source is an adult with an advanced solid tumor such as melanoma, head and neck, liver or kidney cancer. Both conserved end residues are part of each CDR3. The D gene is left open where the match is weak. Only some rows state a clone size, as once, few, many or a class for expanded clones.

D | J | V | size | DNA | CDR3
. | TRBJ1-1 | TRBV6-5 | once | TGTGCCAGCAGTTACCCCTGGCGCACTAACACTGAAGCTTTCTTT | CASSYPWRTNTEAFF
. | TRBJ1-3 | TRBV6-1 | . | TGTGCCAGCAGTGCATTCTCAGGCACCTCTGGAAACACCATATATTTT | CASSAFSGTSGNTIYF
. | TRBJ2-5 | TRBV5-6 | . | TGTGCCAGCAGCTCCCAGGTGCCCCTAATAGAGACCCAGTACTTC | CASSSQVPLIETQYF
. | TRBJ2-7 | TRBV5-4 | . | TGTGCCAGCAGCTTAGGCTATCCGCCTTCCTACGAGCAGTACTTC | CASSLGYPPSYEQYF
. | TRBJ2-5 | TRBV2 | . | TGTGCCAGCAGTGAAGGGATTTTGACCCAGTACTTC | CASSEGILTQYF
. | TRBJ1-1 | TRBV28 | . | TGTGCCAGCAGTTTACCCCCGGGCGGGGGATACCTCTTGACTGAAGCTTTCTTT | CASSLPPGGGYLLTEAFF
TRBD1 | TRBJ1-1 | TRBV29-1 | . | TGCAGCGTCTCACAGGGGGACACTGAAGCTTTCTTT | CSVSQGDTEAFF
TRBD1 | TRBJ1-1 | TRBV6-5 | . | TGTGCCAGCACCCTGTCCTACAGGGGGAACACTGAAGCTTTCTTT | CASTLSYRGNTEAFF
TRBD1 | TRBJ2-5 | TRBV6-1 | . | TGTGCCAGCAGTGAAACGACAGGGCAAGAGACCCAGTACTTC | CASSETTGQETQYF
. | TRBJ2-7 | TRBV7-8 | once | TGTGCCAGCCGTTACAGCACCGCCGGCTACGAGCAGTACTTC | CASRYSTAGYEQYF
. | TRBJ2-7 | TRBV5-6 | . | TGTGCCAGCAGCGCGACTAGGTACTACGAGCAGTACTTC | CASSATRYYEQYF
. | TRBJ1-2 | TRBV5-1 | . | TGCGCCAGCAGCTTGAACGCTGGCGGCTATGGCTACACCTTC | CASSLNAGGYGYTF
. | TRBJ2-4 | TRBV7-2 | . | TGTGCCAGCAGCCACCGGTCTCTAGCCAAAAACATTCAGTACTTC | CASSHRSLAKNIQYF
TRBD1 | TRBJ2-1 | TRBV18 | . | TGTGCCAGCTCACCACCAGGGACAGTCAGGGATGAGCAGTTCTTC | CASSPPGTVRDEQFF
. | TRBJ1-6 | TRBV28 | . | TGTGCCAGCAGTTCCGGAACAGGATATAATTCACCCCTCCACTTT | CASSSGTGYNSPLHF
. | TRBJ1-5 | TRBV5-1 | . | TGCGCCAGCAGCTTGACAGGGAATAACAATCAGCCCCAGCATTTT | CASSLTGNNNQPQHF
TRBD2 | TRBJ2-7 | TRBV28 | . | TGTGCCAGCAGTTCCCCAGCGGGAGGATTATACGAGCAGTACTTC | CASSSPAGGLYEQYF
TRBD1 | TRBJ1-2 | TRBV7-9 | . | TGTGCCAGCAGCTCACAGGGGGGGGAAACCTATGGCTACACCTTC | CASSSQGGETYGYTF
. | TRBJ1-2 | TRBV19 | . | TGTGCCAGCATCTCAACCCCCCAAGGACTTACTGGCTACACCTTC | CASISTPQGLTGYTF
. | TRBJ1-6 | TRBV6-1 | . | TGTGCCAGCAGTGACAAACCGAATTCACCCCTCCACTTT | CASSDKPNSPLHF
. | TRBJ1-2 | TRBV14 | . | TGTGCCAGCAGTAGGGGCGGAGGGATCTATGGCTACACCTTC | CASSRGGGIYGYTF
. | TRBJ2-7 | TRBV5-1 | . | TGCGCCAGCAGCTTGGAAACCTACGAGCAGTACTTC | CASSLETYEQYF
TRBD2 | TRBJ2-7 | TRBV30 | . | TGTGCCTGGAGTGCCCTCGGACTAGCGGGAGTTTTCGAGCAGTACTTC | CAWSALGLAGVFEQYF
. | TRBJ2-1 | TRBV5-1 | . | TGCGCCAGCAGCATGAGGGTTCCGAATGAGCAGTTCTTC | CASSMRVPNEQFF
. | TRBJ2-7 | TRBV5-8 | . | TGTGCCAGCAGCAAGCCCCCGGGACGGTTCATATTGTCGTACGAGCAGTACTTC | CASSKPPGRFILSYEQYF
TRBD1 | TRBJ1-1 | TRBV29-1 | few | TGCAGCGTATCGGGACAGTGGGGCACTGAAGCTTTCTTT | CSVSGQWGTEAFF
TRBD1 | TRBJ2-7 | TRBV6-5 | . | TGTGCCAGCAAACGACAGGGGGGATCCTACGAGCAGTACTTC | CASKRQGGSYEQYF
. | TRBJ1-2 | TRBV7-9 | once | TGTGCCAGCAGCTTAGCGAGGGGTAACTATGGCTACACCTTC | CASSLARGNYGYTF
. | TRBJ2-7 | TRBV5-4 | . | TGTGCCAGCAGCTTCGGTTCGCAGACACCGGGGGCGCGCGCCGAGCAGTACTTC | CASSFGSQTPGARAEQYF
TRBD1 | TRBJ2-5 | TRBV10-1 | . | TGCGCCAGCAGTGATGTAAAACAGGGGAAGGAGACCCAGTACTTC | CASSDVKQGKETQYF
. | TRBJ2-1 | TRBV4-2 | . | TGTGCCAGCAGCCAAGGGATGGTACAGGGCTCCTACAATGAGCAGTTCTTC | CASSQGMVQGSYNEQFF
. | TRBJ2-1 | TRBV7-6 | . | TGTGCCAGCAGCCGTATATCCTACAATGAGCAGTTCTTC | CASSRISYNEQFF
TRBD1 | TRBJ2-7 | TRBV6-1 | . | TGTGCCAGCACCTGGGACAGAGCCGAGCAGTACTTC | CASTWDRAEQYF
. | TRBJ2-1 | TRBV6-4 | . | TGTGCCAGCAGAGCAGATCGGAACAATGAGCAGTTCTTC | CASRADRNNEQFF
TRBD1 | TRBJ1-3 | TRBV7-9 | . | TGTGCCAGCAGGTCCGGGACAGGGGAAGCCTCTGGAAACACCATATATTTT | CASRSGTGEASGNTIYF